This TCR beta chain emerged from a study of cytomegalovirus exposure and HLA in healthy donors. Germline V lookup: CDR1 MDHEN, CDR2 SYDVKM. V shed 2 bases, J shed 7 bases, and the junction held 5 bases outside the gene matches. This CDR3 has 14 amino acids. Some clones are missing from TCRdb's copy, which holds only in-frame ones; the method was immunoSEQ multiplex PCR. The sample includes around 250,000 clones, around 87% seen only once; the top ten take more than 0.35%. Sequencing was carried out using PBMCs. The sequence was obtained from a woman in her late teens or twenties in good health and CMV-seronegative. The V gene is TRBV28, the J gene TRBJ1-2; 9 positions agree with TRBD1. The CDR3 DNA reads as TGTGCCAGCAGTTTAACGCCGGGACAGGGTGGCTACACCTTC. The encoded protein is CASSLTPGQGGYTF.